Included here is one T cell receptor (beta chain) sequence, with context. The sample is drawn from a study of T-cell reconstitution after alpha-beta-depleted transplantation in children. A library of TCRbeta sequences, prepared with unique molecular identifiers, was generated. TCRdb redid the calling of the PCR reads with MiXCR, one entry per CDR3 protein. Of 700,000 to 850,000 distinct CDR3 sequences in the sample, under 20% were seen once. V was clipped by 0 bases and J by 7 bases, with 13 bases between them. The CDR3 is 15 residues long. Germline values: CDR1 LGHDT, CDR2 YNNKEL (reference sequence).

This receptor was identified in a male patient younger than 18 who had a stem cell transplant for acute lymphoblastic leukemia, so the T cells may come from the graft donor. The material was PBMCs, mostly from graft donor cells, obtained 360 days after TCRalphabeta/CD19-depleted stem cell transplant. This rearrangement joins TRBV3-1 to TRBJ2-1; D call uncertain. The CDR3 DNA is TGTGCCAGCAGCCAAGATCGGTATAGGTGGAATGAGCAGTTCTTC. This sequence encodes CASSQDRYRWNEQFF.